A selection of T cell receptor beta chains follows, all from one sample in a study of cytomegalovirus exposure and HLA in healthy donors. TCRdb's copy holds only in-frame clones and misses some; the assay was immunoSEQ multiplex PCR. The repertoire holds roughly 190,000 clones, approximately 83% seen once, with 10% in the top ten. The material sequenced was PBMCs. The receptors stem from a woman between 50 and 59 years old in good health and CMV-seropositive. CDR3s include the opening cysteine and the closing phenylalanine or tryptophan. D genes are given only for firm matches. Not all rows give a size; the values are once, few, many and, for expanded clones, a class.

clone size: .; D gene: .; J gene: TRBJ1-2; V gene: TRBV15; CDR3 DNA: TGTGCCACCAGCAGCCAGGGTAACTATGGCTACACCTTC; CDR3 protein: CATSSQGNYGYTF
clone size: .; D gene: .; J gene: TRBJ1-2; V gene: TRBV11-2; CDR3 DNA: TGTGCCAGCAGCCCCCGGACAACCGACGCTAACTATGGCTACACCTTC; CDR3 protein: CASSPRTTDANYGYTF
clone size: .; D gene: .; J gene: TRBJ1-1; V gene: TRBV5-1; CDR3 DNA: TGCGCCAGCAGCTTGCAGGGGACCGATACGAACACTGAAGCTTTCTTT; CDR3 protein: CASSLQGTDTNTEAFF
clone size: .; D gene: .; J gene: TRBJ2-7; V gene: TRBV5-1; CDR3 DNA: TGCGCCAGCAGCTTGGTCCTCTACAGGGACGGCGACGAGCAGTACTTC; CDR3 protein: CASSLVLYRDGDEQYF
clone size: .; D gene: TRBD1; J gene: TRBJ1-1; V gene: TRBV6-1; CDR3 DNA: TGTGCCAGCAGTGAAGGGACAGGGGTCACTGAAGCTTTCTTT; CDR3 protein: CASSEGTGVTEAFF
clone size: .; D gene: .; J gene: TRBJ2-1; V gene: TRBV14; CDR3 DNA: TGTGCCAGCAGCCTAGCGTACGGTGGGAAATCCAATGAGCAGTTCTTC; CDR3 protein: CASSLAYGGKSNEQFF
clone size: .; D gene: .; J gene: TRBJ1-1; V gene: TRBV2; CDR3 DNA: TGTGCCAGCACGGCCCGCGGGGTCAACACTGAAGCTTTCTTT; CDR3 protein: CASTARGVNTEAFF
clone size: .; D gene: .; J gene: TRBJ1-1; V gene: TRBV20-1; CDR3 DNA: TGCAGTGCGTCGGGAGCCACTGAAGCTTTCTTT; CDR3 protein: CSASGATEAFF
clone size: .; D gene: .; J gene: TRBJ1-1; V gene: TRBV29-1; CDR3 DNA: TGCAGCGTACTTGGGGGATACGGGGGTCCTGAAGCTTTCTTT; CDR3 protein: CSVLGGYGGPEAFF
clone size: few; D gene: .; J gene: TRBJ2-7; V gene: TRBV27; CDR3 DNA: TGTGCCAGGCCCAGGGGAAAAGTCTACGAGCAGTACTTC; CDR3 protein: CARPRGKVYEQYF
clone size: once; D gene: .; J gene: TRBJ2-6; V gene: TRBV5-1; CDR3 DNA: TGCGCCAGCAGCAGGAGGGCTGGGGCCAACGTCCTGACTTTC; CDR3 protein: CASSRRAGANVLTF
clone size: few; D gene: .; J gene: TRBJ1-1; V gene: TRBV9; CDR3 DNA: TGTGCCAGCAGCGTTCGGCCACAGGGGAACACTGAAGCTTTCTTT; CDR3 protein: CASSVRPQGNTEAFF
clone size: .; D gene: .; J gene: TRBJ2-1; V gene: TRBV27; CDR3 DNA: TGTGCCAGCAGTTTCGGTCCTCAAGCAGAGCAGTTCTTC; CDR3 protein: CASSFGPQAEQFF
clone size: .; D gene: .; J gene: TRBJ1-2; V gene: TRBV5-4; CDR3 DNA: TGTGCCAGCAGCTTGCCCTCCCACGGGCCTGAGGGAAGCTCCAATGGCTACACCTTC; CDR3 protein: CASSLPSHGPEGSSNGYTF
clone size: .; D gene: .; J gene: TRBJ2-7; V gene: TRBV18; CDR3 DNA: TGTGCCAGCTCACCACCGTCGCGGCCCTCGTACGAGCAGTACTTC; CDR3 protein: CASSPPSRPSYEQYF
clone size: .; D gene: .; J gene: TRBJ1-1; V gene: TRBV19; CDR3 DNA: TGTGCCAGTACCGGACTGCGATCGGGTACTGAAGCTTTCTTT; CDR3 protein: CASTGLRSGTEAFF
clone size: .; D gene: .; J gene: TRBJ1-4; V gene: TRBV28; CDR3 DNA: TGTGCCAGCATATCCCCATCGGATGCCCGGGACTCCGGGCGAAAACTGTTTTTT; CDR3 protein: CASISPSDARDSGRKLFF
clone size: .; D gene: .; J gene: TRBJ2-2; V gene: TRBV29-1; CDR3 DNA: TGCAGCGTTGGTACCAGGTTACAGACCGGGGAGCTGTTTTTT; CDR3 protein: CSVGTRLQTGELFF
clone size: .; D gene: .; J gene: TRBJ2-1; V gene: TRBV7-9; CDR3 DNA: TGTGCCAGCAGCTTCCCCAGGGCGACTGAGCAGTTCTTC; CDR3 protein: CASSFPRATEQFF
clone size: .; D gene: .; J gene: TRBJ2-7; V gene: TRBV5-4; CDR3 DNA: TGTGCCAGCAGCTTGGGTTACGGGGAATCCTACGAGCAGTACTTC; CDR3 protein: CASSLGYGESYEQYF
clone size: once; D gene: TRBD1; J gene: TRBJ2-1; V gene: TRBV4-2; CDR3 DNA: TGTGCCAGCAGCCAAGGACAGGGGGATGTAAATGAGCAGTTCTTC; CDR3 protein: CASSQGQGDVNEQFF
clone size: .; D gene: .; J gene: TRBJ1-6; V gene: TRBV25-1; CDR3 DNA: TGTGCCAGCAGTGACTCACGGGGGACTTCACCCCTCCACTTT; CDR3 protein: CASSDSRGTSPLHF
clone size: .; D gene: TRBD2; J gene: TRBJ2-3; V gene: TRBV6-4; CDR3 DNA: TGTGCCAGCAGTGACTGGGCTAGCGGGAGCACAGATACGCAGTATTTT; CDR3 protein: CASSDWASGSTDTQYF
clone size: .; D gene: TRBD1; J gene: TRBJ1-5; V gene: TRBV15; CDR3 DNA: TGTGCCACCAGCAGAGGAGGGACAGAGAATCAGCCCCAGCATTTT; CDR3 protein: CATSRGGTENQPQHF
clone size: .; D gene: TRBD2; J gene: TRBJ2-1; V gene: TRBV6-5; CDR3 DNA: TGTGCCAGCAACCCTAGCGGGGGGAACGAAAGAAAGTTCTTC; CDR3 protein: CASNPSGGNERKFF
clone size: .; D gene: TRBD1; J gene: TRBJ1-5; V gene: TRBV19; CDR3 DNA: TGTGCCAGTAGTATACGGGGACAGATTAGCAATCAGCCCCAGCATTTT; CDR3 protein: CASSIRGQISNQPQHF
clone size: .; D gene: TRBD1; J gene: TRBJ1-4; V gene: TRBV29-1; CDR3 DNA: TGCAGCGTAGCCGGGACAGGGAATGAAAAATTGTTTTTT; CDR3 protein: CSVAGTGNEKLFF
clone size: .; D gene: .; J gene: TRBJ1-2; V gene: TRBV30; CDR3 DNA: TGTGCCTGGAGTCTAGGGGCAAACGGCTATGGCTACACCTTC; CDR3 protein: CAWSLGANGYGYTF
clone size: .; D gene: .; J gene: TRBJ1-3; V gene: TRBV11-2; CDR3 DNA: TGTGCCAGCAGCGAAAGGGCAGGACTCGGTGGAAACACCATATATTTT; CDR3 protein: CASSERAGLGGNTIYF
clone size: .; D gene: TRBD2; J gene: TRBJ2-7; V gene: TRBV5-4; CDR3 DNA: TGTGCCAGCAGCTTAGGAGCGGGGTCTACCTACGAGCAGTACTTC; CDR3 protein: CASSLGAGSTYEQYF
clone size: .; D gene: TRBD1; J gene: TRBJ1-2; V gene: TRBV19; CDR3 DNA: TGTGCCAGTAAAGTTGGACAGGGGGCGCGAGGAGAAGGCTACACCTTC; CDR3 protein: CASKVGQGARGEGYTF
clone size: .; D gene: .; J gene: TRBJ2-2; V gene: TRBV7-9; CDR3 DNA: TGTGCCAGCAGCTTACTTCGGCGGGGGAACACCGGGGAGCTGTTTTTT; CDR3 protein: CASSLLRRGNTGELFF
clone size: .; D gene: .; J gene: TRBJ1-2; V gene: TRBV18; CDR3 DNA: TGTGCCAGCTCACCCCTCGTGGAGGCTAACTATGGCTACACCTTC; CDR3 protein: CASSPLVEANYGYTF